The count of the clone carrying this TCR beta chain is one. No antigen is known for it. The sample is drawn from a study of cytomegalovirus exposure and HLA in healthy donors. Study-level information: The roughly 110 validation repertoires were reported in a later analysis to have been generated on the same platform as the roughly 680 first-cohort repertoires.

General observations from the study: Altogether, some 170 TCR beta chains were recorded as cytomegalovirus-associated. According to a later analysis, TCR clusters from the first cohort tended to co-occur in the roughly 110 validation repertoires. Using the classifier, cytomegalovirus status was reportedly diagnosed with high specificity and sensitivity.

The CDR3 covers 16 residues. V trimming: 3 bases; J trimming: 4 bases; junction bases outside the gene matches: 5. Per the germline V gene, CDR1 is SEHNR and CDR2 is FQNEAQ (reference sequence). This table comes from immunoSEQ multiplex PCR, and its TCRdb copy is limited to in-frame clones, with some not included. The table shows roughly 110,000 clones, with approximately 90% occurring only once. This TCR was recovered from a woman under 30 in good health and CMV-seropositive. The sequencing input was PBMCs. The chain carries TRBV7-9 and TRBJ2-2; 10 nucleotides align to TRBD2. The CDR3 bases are TGTGCCAGCAGCTTTAATAGCGGGGGGCCCACCGGGGAGCTGTTTTTT. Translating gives CASSFNSGGPTGELFF.